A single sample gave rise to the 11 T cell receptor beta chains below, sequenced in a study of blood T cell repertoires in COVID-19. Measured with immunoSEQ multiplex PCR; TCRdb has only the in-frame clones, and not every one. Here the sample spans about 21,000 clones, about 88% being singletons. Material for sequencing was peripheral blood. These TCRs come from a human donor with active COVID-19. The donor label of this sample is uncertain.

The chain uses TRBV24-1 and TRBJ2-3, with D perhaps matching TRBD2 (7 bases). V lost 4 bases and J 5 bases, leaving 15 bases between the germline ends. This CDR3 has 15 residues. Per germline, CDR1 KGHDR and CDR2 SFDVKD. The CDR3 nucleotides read TGTGCCACCAGTGACCCCTCGGGGGGCGGAGATACGCAGTATTTT. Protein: CATSDPSGGGDTQYF.

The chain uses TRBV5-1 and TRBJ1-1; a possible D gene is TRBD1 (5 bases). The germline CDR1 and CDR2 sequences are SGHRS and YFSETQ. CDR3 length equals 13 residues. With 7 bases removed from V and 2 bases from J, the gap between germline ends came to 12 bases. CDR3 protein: CASGKDINTEAFF. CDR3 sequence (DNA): TGCGCCAGCGGCAAGGACATCAACACTGAAGCTTTCTTT.

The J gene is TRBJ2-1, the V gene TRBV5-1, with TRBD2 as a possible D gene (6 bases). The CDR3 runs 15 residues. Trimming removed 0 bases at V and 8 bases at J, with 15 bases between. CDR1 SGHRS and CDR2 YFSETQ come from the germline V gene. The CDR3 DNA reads TGCGCCAGCAGCTTGGCTAGCGCCCTCGTGGATGAGCAGTTCTTC. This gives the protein CASSLASALVDEQFF.

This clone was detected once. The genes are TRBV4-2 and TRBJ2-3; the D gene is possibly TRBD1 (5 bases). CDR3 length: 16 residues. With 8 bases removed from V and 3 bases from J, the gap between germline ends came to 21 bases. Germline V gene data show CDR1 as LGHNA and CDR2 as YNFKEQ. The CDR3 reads CASQRALGEGTDTQYF. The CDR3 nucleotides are TGTGCCAGCCAGCGCGCCCTAGGGGAAGGAACAGATACGCAGTATTTT.

The CDR3 DNA reads as TGTGCCAGCAAGTTGGCGGGGGGCCAAGAGACCCAGTACTTC. Residues: CASKLAGGQETQYF. V and J are TRBV2 and TRBJ2-5, with TRBD2 matching over 8 bases. Per the germline V gene, CDR1 is SNHLY and CDR2 is FYNNEI. J lost 1 base, V lost 7 bases, and 5 bases had no gene match. The CDR3 is 14 amino acids.

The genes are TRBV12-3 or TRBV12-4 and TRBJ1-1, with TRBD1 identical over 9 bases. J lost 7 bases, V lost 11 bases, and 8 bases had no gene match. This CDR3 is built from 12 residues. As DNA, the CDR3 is TGTGCCTCCGGGACAGGGCTTAGTGAAGCTTTCTTT. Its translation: CASGTGLSEAFF.

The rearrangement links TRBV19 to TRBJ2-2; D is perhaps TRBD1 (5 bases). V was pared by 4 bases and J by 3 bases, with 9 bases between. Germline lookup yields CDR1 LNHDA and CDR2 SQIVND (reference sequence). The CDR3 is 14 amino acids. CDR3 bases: TGTGCCAGTAGTACGACAGACTACACCGGGGAGCTGTTTTTT. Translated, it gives CASSTTDYTGELFF.

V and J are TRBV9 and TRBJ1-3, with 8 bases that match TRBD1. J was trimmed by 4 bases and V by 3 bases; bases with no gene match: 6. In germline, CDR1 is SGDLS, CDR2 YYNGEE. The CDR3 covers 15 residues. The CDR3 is CASSAQGAAGNTIYF. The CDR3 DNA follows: TGTGCCAGCAGCGCCCAGGGGGCGGCCGGAAACACCATATATTTT.

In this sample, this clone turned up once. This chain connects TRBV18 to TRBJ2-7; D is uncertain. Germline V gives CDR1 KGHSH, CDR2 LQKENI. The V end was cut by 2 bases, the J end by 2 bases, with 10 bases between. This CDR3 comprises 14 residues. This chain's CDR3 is CASSPEVKAYEQYF. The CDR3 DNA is TGTGCCAGCTCACCAGAGGTCAAGGCCTACGAGCAGTACTTC.

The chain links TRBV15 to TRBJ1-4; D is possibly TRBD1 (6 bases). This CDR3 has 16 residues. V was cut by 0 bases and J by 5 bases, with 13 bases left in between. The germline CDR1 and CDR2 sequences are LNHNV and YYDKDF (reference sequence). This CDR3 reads CATSRDRMGANEKLFF. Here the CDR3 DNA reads TGTGCCACCAGCAGAGATAGAATGGGGGCCAATGAAAAACTGTTTTTT.

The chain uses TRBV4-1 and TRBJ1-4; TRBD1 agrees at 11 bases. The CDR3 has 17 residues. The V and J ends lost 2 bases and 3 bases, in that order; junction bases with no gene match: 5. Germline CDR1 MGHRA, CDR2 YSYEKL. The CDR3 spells CASSQLDRGLSNEKLFF. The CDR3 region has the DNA TGCGCCAGCAGCCAACTGGACAGGGGGCTATCTAATGAAAAACTGTTTTTT.